This T cell receptor (beta chain) was observed in a study of T cell repertoires in cytomegalovirus infection. Study-level background: Based on public TCR beta signatures, there were indications of CMV infection and of a matching HLA type. Study-wide results and caveats: It was HLA-C-restricted CMV-specific TCR beta clonotypes that dominated the response ex vivo.

Germline loops: CDR1 MNHNY, CDR2 SVGAGI (reference sequence). The ends lost 6 bases at V and 5 bases at J; junction bases unmatched: 4. There are 13 residues in the CDR3. TCRdb re-called the reads with MiXCR, one entry per CDR3 protein. The data hold some 150,000 distinct CDR3 sequences, with about 6% observed a single time. This clonotype was detected ten times or more. Its antigen is undetermined. Material for sequencing was PBMCs. The chain is built from TRBV6-6 and TRBJ1-5; 7 bases are a match to TRBD1. The clonotype originates from a human donor in good health (CMV status not recorded). Some clones in this sample may be carry-over from other donors' samples. CDR3 nucleotides: TGTGCCAGCAGAGAAACAGGGGATCAGCCCCAGCATTTT. Protein product: CASRETGDQPQHF.